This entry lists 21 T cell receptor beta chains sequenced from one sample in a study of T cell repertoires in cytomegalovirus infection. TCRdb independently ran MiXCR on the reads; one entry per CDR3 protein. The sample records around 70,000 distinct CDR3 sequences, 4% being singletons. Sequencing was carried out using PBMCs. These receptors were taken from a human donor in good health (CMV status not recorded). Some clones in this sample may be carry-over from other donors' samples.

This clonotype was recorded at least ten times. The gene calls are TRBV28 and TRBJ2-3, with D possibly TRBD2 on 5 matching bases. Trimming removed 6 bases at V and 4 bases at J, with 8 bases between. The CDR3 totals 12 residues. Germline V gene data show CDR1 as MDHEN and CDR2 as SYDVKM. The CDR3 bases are TGTGCCAGCAGGGAGGCCGCAGATACGCAGTATTTT. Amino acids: CASREAADTQYF.

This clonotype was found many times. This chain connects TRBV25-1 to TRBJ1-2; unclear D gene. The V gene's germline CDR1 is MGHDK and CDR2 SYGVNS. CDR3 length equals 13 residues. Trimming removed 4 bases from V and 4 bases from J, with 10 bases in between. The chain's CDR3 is CASSGGPPYGYTF. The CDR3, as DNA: TGTGCCAGCAGTGGGGGTCCTCCCTATGGCTACACCTTC.

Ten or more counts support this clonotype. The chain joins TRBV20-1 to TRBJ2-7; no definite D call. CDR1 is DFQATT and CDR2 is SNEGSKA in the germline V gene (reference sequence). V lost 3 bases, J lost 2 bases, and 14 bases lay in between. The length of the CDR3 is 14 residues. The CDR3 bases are TGCAGTGCTAGCCAGTGGGCGAGGCCCTACGAGCAGTACTTC. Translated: CSASQWARPYEQYF.

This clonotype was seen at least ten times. Here the CDR3 DNA reads TGTGCCAGTAGACGGACAGGGGGTAACTATGGCTACACCTTC. Protein: CASRRTGGNYGYTF. J is TRBJ1-2 and V is TRBV19; 10 bases match TRBD1. This CDR3 region has 14 residues. CDR1 is LNHDA and CDR2 is SQIVND in the germline V gene (reference sequence). V lost 6 bases to trimming and J lost 1 base; unmatched junction nucleotides: 2.

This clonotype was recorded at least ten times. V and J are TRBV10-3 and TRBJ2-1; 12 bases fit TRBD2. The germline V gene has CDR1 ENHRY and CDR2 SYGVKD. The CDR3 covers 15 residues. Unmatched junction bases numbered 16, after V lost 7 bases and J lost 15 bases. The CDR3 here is CAITPSLTSGSLRFF. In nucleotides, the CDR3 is TGTGCCATCACCCCATCCCTGACTAGCGGGAGTTTGCGGTTCTTC.

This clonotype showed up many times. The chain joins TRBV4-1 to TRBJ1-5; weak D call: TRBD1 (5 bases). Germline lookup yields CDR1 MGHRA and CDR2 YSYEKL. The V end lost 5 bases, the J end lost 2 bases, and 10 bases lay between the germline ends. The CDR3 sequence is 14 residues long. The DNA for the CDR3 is TGCGCCAGCAGCTTCCAGGGAGGCAATCAGCCCCAGCATTTT. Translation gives CASSFQGGNQPQHF.

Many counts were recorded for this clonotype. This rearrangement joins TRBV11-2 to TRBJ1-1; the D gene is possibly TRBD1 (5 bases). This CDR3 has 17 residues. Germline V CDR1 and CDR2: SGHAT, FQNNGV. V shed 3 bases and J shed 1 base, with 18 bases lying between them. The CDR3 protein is CASSFHGTAGQNTEAFF. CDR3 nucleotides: TGTGCCAGCAGCTTCCACGGTACGGCAGGGCAGAACACTGAAGCTTTCTTT.

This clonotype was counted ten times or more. In nucleotides, the CDR3 is TGTGCTAGTGGTTTGGAAGTCGGGGAGCTGTTTTTT. It encodes CASGLEVGELFF. V is TRBV12-5 and J is TRBJ2-2, with D uncertain. Trimming shortened V by 1 base and J by 7 bases, and 4 bases separated the two germline ends. The length of the CDR3 is 12 residues. Germline CDR1 LGHNT, CDR2 FRNRAP.

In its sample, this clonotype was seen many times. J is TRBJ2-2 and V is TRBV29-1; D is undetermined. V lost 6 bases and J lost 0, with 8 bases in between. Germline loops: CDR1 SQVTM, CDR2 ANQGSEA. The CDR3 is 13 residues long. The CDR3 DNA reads TGCAGCGTCCGAGAAACGAACACCGGGGAGCTGTTTTTT. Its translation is CSVRETNTGELFF.

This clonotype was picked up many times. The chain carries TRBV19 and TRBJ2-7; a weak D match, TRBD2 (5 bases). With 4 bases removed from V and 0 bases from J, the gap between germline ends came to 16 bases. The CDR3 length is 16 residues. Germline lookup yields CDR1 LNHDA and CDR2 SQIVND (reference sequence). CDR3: CASSKTREHSSYEQYF. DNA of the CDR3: TGTGCCAGTAGTAAAACCCGGGAACACAGCTCCTACGAGCAGTACTTC.

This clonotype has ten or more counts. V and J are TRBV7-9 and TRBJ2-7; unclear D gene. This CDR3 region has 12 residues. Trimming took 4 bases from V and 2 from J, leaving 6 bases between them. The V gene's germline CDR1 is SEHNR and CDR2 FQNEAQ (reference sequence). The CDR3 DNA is TGTGCCAGCAGCTCGACCCCCTACGAGCAGTACTTC. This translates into CASSSTPYEQYF.

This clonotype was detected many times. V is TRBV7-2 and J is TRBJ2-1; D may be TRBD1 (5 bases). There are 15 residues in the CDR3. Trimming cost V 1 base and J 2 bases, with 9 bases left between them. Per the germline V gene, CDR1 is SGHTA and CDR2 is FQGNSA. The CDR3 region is CASSLDRQPYNEQFF. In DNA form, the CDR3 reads TGTGCCAGCAGCTTAGACAGGCAACCCTACAATGAGCAGTTCTTC.

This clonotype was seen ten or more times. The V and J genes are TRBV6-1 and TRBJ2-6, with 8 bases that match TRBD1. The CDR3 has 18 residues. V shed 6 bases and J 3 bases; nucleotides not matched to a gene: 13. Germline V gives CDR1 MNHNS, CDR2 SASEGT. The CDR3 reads CASSPFTGGSFGANVLTF. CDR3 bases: TGTGCCAGCAGCCCCTTCACAGGGGGGTCGTTTGGGGCCAACGTCCTGACTTTC.

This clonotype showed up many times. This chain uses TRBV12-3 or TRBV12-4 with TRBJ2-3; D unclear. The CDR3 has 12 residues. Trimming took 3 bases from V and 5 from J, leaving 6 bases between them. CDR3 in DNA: TGTGCCAGCAGTTTCGTCCTAGATACGCAGTATTTT. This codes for CASSFVLDTQYF.

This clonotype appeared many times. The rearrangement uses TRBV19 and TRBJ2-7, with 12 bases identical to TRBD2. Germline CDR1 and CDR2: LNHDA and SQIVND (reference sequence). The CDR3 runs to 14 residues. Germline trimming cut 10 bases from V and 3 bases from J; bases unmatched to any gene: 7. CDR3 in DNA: TGTGCCACTAGGGAGACTAGCGGGAGCTACGAGCAGTACTTC. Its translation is CATRETSGSYEQYF.

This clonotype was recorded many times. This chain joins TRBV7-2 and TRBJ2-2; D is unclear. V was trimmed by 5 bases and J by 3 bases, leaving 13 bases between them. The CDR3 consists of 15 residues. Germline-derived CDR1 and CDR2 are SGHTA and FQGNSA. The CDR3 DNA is TGTGCCAGCAGCCCCGCATTGGGGTACACCGGGGAGCTGTTTTTT. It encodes CASSPALGYTGELFF.

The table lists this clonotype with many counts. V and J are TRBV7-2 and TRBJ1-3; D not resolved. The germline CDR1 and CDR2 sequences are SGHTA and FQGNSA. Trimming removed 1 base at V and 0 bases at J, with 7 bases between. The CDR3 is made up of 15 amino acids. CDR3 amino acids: CASSLEVSSGNTIYF. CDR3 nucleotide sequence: TGTGCCAGCAGCTTAGAAGTGAGCTCTGGAAACACCATATATTTT.

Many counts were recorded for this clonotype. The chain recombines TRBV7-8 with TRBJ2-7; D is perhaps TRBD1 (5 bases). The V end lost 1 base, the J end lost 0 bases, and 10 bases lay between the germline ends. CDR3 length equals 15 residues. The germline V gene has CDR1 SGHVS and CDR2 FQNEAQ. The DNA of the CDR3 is TGTGCCAGCAGCTTAGAGGGGAAGAGCTCCTACGAGCAGTACTTC. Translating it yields CASSLEGKSSYEQYF.

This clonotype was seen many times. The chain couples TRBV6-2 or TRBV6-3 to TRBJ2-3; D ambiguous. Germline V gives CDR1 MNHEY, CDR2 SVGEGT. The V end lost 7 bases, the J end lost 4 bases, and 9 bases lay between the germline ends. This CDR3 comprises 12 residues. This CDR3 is CASTTLPDTQYF. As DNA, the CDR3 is TGTGCCAGCACGACGTTGCCAGATACGCAGTATTTT.

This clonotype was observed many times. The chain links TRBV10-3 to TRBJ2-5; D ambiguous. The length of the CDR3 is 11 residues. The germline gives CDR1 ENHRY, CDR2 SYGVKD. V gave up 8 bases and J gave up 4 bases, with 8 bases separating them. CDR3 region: CAIGWGETQYF. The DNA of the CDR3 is TGTGCCATCGGCTGGGGAGAGACCCAGTACTTC.

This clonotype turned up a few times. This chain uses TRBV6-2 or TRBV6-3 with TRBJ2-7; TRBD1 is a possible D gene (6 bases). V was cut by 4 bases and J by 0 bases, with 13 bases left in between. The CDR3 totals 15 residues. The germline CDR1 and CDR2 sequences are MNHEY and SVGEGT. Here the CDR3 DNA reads TGTGCCAGCAGTTCCCGACAGGCGCACTCCTACGAGCAGTACTTC. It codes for CASSSRQAHSYEQYF.